Each of the 9 T cell receptor beta chains below was sequenced from the same sample in a study of blood T cells in healthy people across ages. Using a J-beta primer mix together with a sample-barcoded 5' primer, a second PCR was run for about 7 to 12 cycles. Each CDR3 protein gets one entry after TCRdb re-called the 5' RACE reads with MiXCR. The repertoire holds roughly 900,000 distinct CDR3 sequences, with about 28% as singletons. The sample consisted of blood. All receptors come from a woman aged 80 or over in good health.

This clonotype came up once. One end of the junction does not line up with germline, which may come from a read error. The chain couples TRBV12-3 or TRBV12-4 to TRBJ1-6; 8 nucleotides align to TRBD1. This CDR3 comprises 17 residues. Written as DNA, the CDR3 is TGTGCCGGCAGTTTACGTACAGGGGGCTCCTATAATTCACCCCTCCACTTT. Its protein is CAGSLRTGGSYNSPLHF.

The chain is built from TRBV20-1 and TRBJ1-5; D is unresolved. Germline V gives CDR1 DFQATT, CDR2 SNEGSKA (reference sequence). Trimming stripped 1 base from V and 0 bases from J, with 10 bases between. The CDR3 extends over 15 amino acids. CDR3 region: CSARGTGSSNQPQHF. The CDR3 nucleotides read TGCAGTGCTAGAGGCACTGGATCTAGCAATCAGCCCCAGCATTTT.

Points on this clonotype: Mismatch with germline at one junction end may stem from a read error. The chain couples TRBV14 to TRBJ2-1; D not resolved. CDR1 is SGHDN, CDR2 FVKESK, per germline. CDR3 size: 14 residues. The CDR3 loop is CAGSQDVLVNEQFF. The CDR3 DNA reads TGTGCCGGCAGCCAAGATGTCTTGGTGAATGAGCAGTTCTTC.

Regarding this clonotype: This clone may be a read error of a much larger clone one base away. The chain has TRBV4-3 and TRBJ2-1, with D perhaps given as TRBD1 or TRBD2 (7 bases each). This CDR3 contains 17 residues. Germline assignment: CDR1 LGHNA and CDR2 YSLEER. Here the CDR3 reads CARSQGGAPQSNNEQFF. CDR3 bases: TGCGCCAGAAGCCAGGGGGGGGCCCCTCAGAGTAACAATGAGCAGTTCTTC.

The table lists this clonotype with many counts. The J gene is TRBJ2-5, the V gene TRBV7-2; D not resolved. The CDR3 contains 14 residues. The germline V and J ends were trimmed by 0 bases and 5 bases, with 10 bases remaining between them. The germline V gene encodes CDR1 SGHTA and CDR2 FQGNSA. CDR3 residues: CASSLASVGETQYF. CDR3 DNA: TGTGCCAGCAGCTTAGCTTCGGTTGGGGAGACCCAGTACTTC.

The J gene is TRBJ1-5, the V gene TRBV7-2; a weak D match, TRBD1 (6 bases). Trimming removed 2 bases at V and 5 bases at J, with 10 bases between. CDR3 size: 14 residues. The germline CDR1 and CDR2 sequences are SGHTA and FQGNSA. This CDR3 is CASSLSAGDQPQHF. In nucleotides, the CDR3 is TGTGCCAGCAGCTTAAGTGCAGGGGATCAGCCCCAGCATTTT.

The rearrangement joins TRBV10-3 to TRBJ2-1; tentative D call: TRBD2 (5 bases). V lost 4 bases to trimming and J lost 8 bases, with 12 bases between them. The CDR3 is 13 amino acids. The germline CDR1 and CDR2 sequences are ENHRY and SYGVKD. The CDR3 spells CAISGGLYDEQFF. The CDR3 nucleotides read TGTGCCATCAGTGGAGGGCTTTACGATGAGCAGTTCTTC.

Details on this clonotype: A read error is possible here, since a much larger clone lies one base away. The chain carries TRBV7-2 and TRBJ1-2; possible D gene TRBD1, 5 bases. The CDR3 runs 15 residues. Deletions cut 1 base from V and 4 bases from J, with 13 bases between. Germline assignment: CDR1 SGHTA and CDR2 FQGNSA. CDR3 bases: TGTGCCAGCAGCTTAGGAGCAGGGTTTAGCTATGGCTACACCTTC. Protein product: CASSLGAGFSYGYTF.

This clonotype appeared many times. The rearrangement uses TRBV5-1 and TRBJ1-4; D uncertain. The CDR3 extends over 16 amino acids. With 0 bases removed from V and 8 bases from J, the gap between germline ends came to 17 bases. Germline V CDR1 and CDR2: SGHRS, YFSETQ. CDR3 nucleotides: TGCGCCAGCAGCTTGGACCTACTTCGTAGGAAAGAAAAACTGTTTTTT. Protein sequence: CASSLDLLRRKEKLFF. The whole variable domain, remainder taken from reference TRBV5-1 and TRBJ1-4, is KAGVTQTPRYLIKTRGQQVTLSCSPISGHRSVSWYQQTPGQGLQFLFEYFSETQRNKGNFPGRFSGRQFSNSRSEMNVSTLELGDSALYLCASSLDLLRRKEKLFFGSGTQLSVL.